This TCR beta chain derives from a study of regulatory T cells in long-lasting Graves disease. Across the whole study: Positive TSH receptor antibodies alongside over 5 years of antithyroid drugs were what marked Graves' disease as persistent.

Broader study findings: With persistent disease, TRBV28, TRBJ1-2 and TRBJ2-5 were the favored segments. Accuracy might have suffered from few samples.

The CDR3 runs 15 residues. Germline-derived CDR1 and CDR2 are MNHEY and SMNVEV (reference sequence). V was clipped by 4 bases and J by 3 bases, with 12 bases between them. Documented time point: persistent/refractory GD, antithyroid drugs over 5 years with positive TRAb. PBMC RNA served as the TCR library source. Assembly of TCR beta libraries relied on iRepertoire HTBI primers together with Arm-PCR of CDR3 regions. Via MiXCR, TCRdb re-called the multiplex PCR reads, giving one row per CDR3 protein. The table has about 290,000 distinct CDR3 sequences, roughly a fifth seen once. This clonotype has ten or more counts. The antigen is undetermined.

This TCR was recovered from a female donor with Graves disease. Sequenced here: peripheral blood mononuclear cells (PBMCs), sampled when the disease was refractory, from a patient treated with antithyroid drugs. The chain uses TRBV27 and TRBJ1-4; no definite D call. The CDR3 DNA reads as TGTGCCAGCAGTTCCGAGGGCCCGGCTAATGAAAAACTGTTTTTT. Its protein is CASSSEGPANEKLFF.